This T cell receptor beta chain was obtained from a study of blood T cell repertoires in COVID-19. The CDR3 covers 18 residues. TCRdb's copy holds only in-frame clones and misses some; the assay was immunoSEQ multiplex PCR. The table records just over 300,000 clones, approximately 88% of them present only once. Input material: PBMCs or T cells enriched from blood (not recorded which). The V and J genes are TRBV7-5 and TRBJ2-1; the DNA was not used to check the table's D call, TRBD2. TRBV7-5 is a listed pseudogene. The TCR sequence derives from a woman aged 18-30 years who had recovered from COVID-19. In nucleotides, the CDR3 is TGTGTCAGAAGCTTGGATCTCGGGGGGCCTCACTCCTACAATGAGCAGTTCTTC. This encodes CVRSLDLGGPHSYNEQFF.